These T cell receptor beta chains were read from a single sample in a study of control samples from healthy donors and cancer patients. Generated by immunoSEQ multiplex PCR, the TCRdb table keeps only in-frame clones and is missing some. The table has about 190,000 clones, about nine tenths seen once; the top ten hold 1.5% to 2%. Sequenced input: blood. These TCRs come from a young man in good health. Each CDR3 is given without its conserved first and last residue.

V: TRBV5-8
J: TRBJ1-6
CDR3: ASSPMRGPYNSPLH

V: TRBV5-1
J: TRBJ2-5
CDR3: ASSLAWGEYETQY

V: TRBV5-1
J: TRBJ2-7
CDR3: ASSPGTSGGAPEIEQY

V: TRBV18
J: TRBJ2-6
CDR3: ASPKGTVSGANVLT

V: TRBV3-1/TRBV3-2
J: TRBJ1-2
CDR3: ASSRGADNYGYT

V: TRBV29-1
J: TRBJ1-2
CDR3: SVDLTPANYGYT

V: TRBV19
J: TRBJ2-1
CDR3: ASSIDRVASSYNEQF

V: TRBV30
J: TRBJ2-7
CDR3: AWTDPSGLQKEQY

V: TRBV11-3
J: TRBJ2-7
CDR3: ASSPHPTPLVEQY

V: TRBV6-1
J: TRBJ1-5
CDR3: ASSEQTGNNQPQH

V: TRBV3-1/TRBV3-2
J: TRBJ1-2
CDR3: ASSQPRTGGGYT

V: TRBV30
J: TRBJ1-4
CDR3: AWSVQGAREKLF

V: TRBV5-1
J: TRBJ2-7
CDR3: ASSLSWQAMHEQY

V: TRBV2
J: TRBJ1-3
CDR3: ASSEEGASGNTIY

V: TRBV25-1
J: TRBJ1-2
CDR3: ASSESGRGGSYPGGYT

V: TRBV5-1
J: TRBJ1-2
CDR3: ASSLGTGEDYGYT

V: TRBV25-1
J: TRBJ2-1
CDR3: ASRRVYNEQF

V: TRBV2
J: TRBJ2-5
CDR3: ASKGVQQETQY

V: TRBV11-1
J: TRBJ2-7
CDR3: ASSLGTAGGNEQY

V: TRBV30
J: TRBJ2-7
CDR3: AWIWVGLCSYEQY

V: TRBV3-1/TRBV3-2
J: TRBJ1-4
CDR3: ASSPPGQTGQLF

V: TRBV29-1
J: TRBJ1-2
CDR3: SVEVYRQGGGYT

V: TRBV6-5
J: TRBJ2-6
CDR3: ASSYLGANVLT